One sample yielded the 18 T cell receptor beta chains listed below, sequenced in a study of blood T cells in healthy people across ages. It was with a sample-barcoded 5' primer and a J-beta primer mix that a second PCR of about 6 to 12 cycles was run. TCRdb passed the 5' RACE reads through MiXCR, listing each CDR3 protein once. Among about 1 million distinct CDR3 sequences listed, more than 40% were seen once. Sequenced material: blood. These receptors were taken from a woman aged 55-70 years in good health.

The table lists this clonotype with a few counts. This sequence joins TRBV5-1 and TRBJ2-1; 9 positions agree with TRBD1. The germline gives CDR1 SGHRS, CDR2 YFSETQ. V was clipped by 5 bases and J by 4 bases; unmatched bases: 19. This CDR3 spans 19 amino acids. The CDR3 DNA reads TGCGCCAGCAGTTTGAAACAGGGGGCGATAAGCGGGCCTTACAATGAGCAGTTCTTC. Residues: CASSLKQGAISGPYNEQFF.

The chain is built from TRBV2 and TRBJ2-7; D gene uncertain. The DNA end is more similar to TRBJ2-4, so the J call may be wrong. Germline lookup yields CDR1 SNHLY and CDR2 FYNNEI. CDR3 size: 13 residues. The CDR3 DNA sequence: TGTGCCAGCAGTGAAAGGACGCAGGACATTCAGTACTTC. Translated: CASSERTQDIQYF.

This clonotype was observed a handful of times. The gene calls are TRBV7-8 and TRBJ2-4; 13 bases are shared with TRBD2. Per germline, CDR1 SGHVS and CDR2 FQNEAQ. The CDR3 spans 18 residues. After removal of 1 base from V and 2 bases from J, the junction contained 5 bases not matched to a gene. The CDR3 coding sequence is TGTGCCAGCAGCTTAGGGACTAGCGGGAGTTTATCCAAAAACATTCAGTACTTC. Protein: CASSLGTSGSLSKNIQYF.

The V call is TRBV6-5, the J call TRBJ2-5; maybe TRBD2 (6 bases). The J call may be faulty, since TRBJ2-7 better matches the DNA end. The germline V gene encodes CDR1 MNHEY and CDR2 SVGAGI. This CDR3 is built from 13 residues. The CDR3 nucleotides are TGTGCCAGCAGACCGTCGACTAGAGGCGAGCAGTACTTC. It yields the protein CASRPSTRGEQYF.

V usage is TRBV6-1 and J usage is TRBJ1-2; D might be TRBD1 (5 bases). The CDR3 covers 16 residues. V lost 2 bases and J lost 5, with 18 bases in between. Germline lookup yields CDR1 MNHNS and CDR2 SASEGT. CDR3 bases: TGTGCCAGCAGTGAAAGTAGATGGGGGACGGCTTATGGCTACACCTTC. Translated, it gives CASSESRWGTAYGYTF.

The table lists this clonotype with a count of one. This chain connects TRBV9 to TRBJ1-2, with 9 positions matching TRBD1. The ends lost 5 bases at V and 2 bases at J; junction bases unmatched: 13. The V gene's germline CDR1 is SGDLS and CDR2 YYNGEE. The CDR3 length is 17 residues. The CDR3 DNA reads as TGTGCCAGCAGAGCCCCCCCGGGGACAGGGAGGAACTATGGCTACACCTTC. Protein product: CASRAPPGTGRNYGYTF.

The chain is built from TRBV7-6 and TRBJ2-1; TRBD2 is a possible D gene (6 bases). CDR1 SGHVS and CDR2 FNYEAQ come from the germline V gene. Trimming shortened V by 5 bases and J by 7 bases, and 27 bases separated the two germline ends. This CDR3 has 18 amino acids. The CDR3 reads CASSPWPSVSPSLNEQFF. The CDR3 nucleotides read TGTGCCAGCAGCCCCTGGCCTAGCGTGAGCCCCTCCTTAAATGAGCAGTTCTTC.

This clonotype was counted only a few times. The rearrangement joins TRBV6-5 to TRBJ2-1; 10 bases line up with TRBD1. Germline CDR1 is MNHEY and CDR2 is SVGAGI. This CDR3 has 16 residues. Trimming at V came to 6 bases and at J to 2 bases, leaving 7 bases not matched to a gene. CDR3 DNA: TGTGCCAGCAGCCACCGGACAGGGGGTCCCTACAATGAGCAGTTCTTC. Translation gives CASSHRTGGPYNEQFF.

The chain carries TRBV9 and TRBJ2-3, with D tentatively TRBD2 (5 bases). The CDR3 length is 17 residues. V shed 3 bases and J shed 5 bases, with 22 bases lying between them. Germline values: CDR1 SGDLS, CDR2 YYNGEE. In nucleotides, the CDR3 is TGTGCCAGCAGCGAGATGAGGGTACTCCCGAGAGGAGATACGCAGTATTTT. Translation gives CASSEMRVLPRGDTQYF.

The V call is TRBV12-3 or TRBV12-4, the J call TRBJ1-5; D is ambiguous. The CDR3 is 15 residues long. The ends were cut back, 0 bases at V and 2 bases at J, with 8 bases in the middle. In DNA, the CDR3 is TGTGCCAGCAGTTTAGCAGGCTCGGGCAATCAGCCCCAGCATTTT. This translates into CASSLAGSGNQPQHF.

The V and J genes are TRBV12-3 or TRBV12-4 and TRBJ2-7; D call uncertain. CDR3 size: 12 residues. Trimming shortened V by 5 bases and J by 2 bases, and 7 bases separated the two germline ends. The DNA of the CDR3 is TGTGCCAGCAGTCATCGGGCCTACGAGCAGTACTTC. It codes for CASSHRAYEQYF.

V usage is TRBV5-5 and J usage is TRBJ2-5; TRBD2 might be the D (5 bases). The ends were cut back, 1 base at V and 1 base at J, with 14 bases in the middle. In germline, CDR1 is SGHKS, CDR2 YYEKEE (reference sequence). The length of the CDR3 is 16 residues. CDR3 in amino acids: CASSLSVTRAQETQYF. The CDR3 bases are TGTGCCAGCAGCTTGTCGGTGACGAGGGCCCAAGAGACCCAGTACTTC.

As regards this clonotype: Given the absence of the conserved phenylalanine or tryptophan at the CDR3 end, a read error is likely. The chain has TRBV11-2 and TRBJ2-4; maybe TRBD1 (5 bases). Per the germline V gene, CDR1 is SGHAT and CDR2 is FQNNGV. This CDR3 has 13 residues. The chain's CDR3 is CACSFRQTDIQYY. The DNA for the CDR3 is TGTGCCTGCAGCTTCAGACAGACCGACATTCAGTACTAC.

The rearrangement uses TRBV27 and TRBJ2-1; 7 positions agree with TRBD2. The DNA end is a closer match to TRBJ2-7, so the J assignment may be wrong. Germline CDR1 reads MNHEY; CDR2 reads SMNVEV (reference sequence). This CDR3 spans 16 amino acids. The DNA of the CDR3 is TGTGCCAGCAGTTTATGGGGGGACTACCTCTACAATGAGCAGTACTTC. It yields the protein CASSLWGDYLYNEQYF.

CDR3 DNA: TGTGCCAGCAGCCGTTTAGGCCGGGGACTAGCACTAAGTGAGCAGTTCTTC. It specifies CASSRLGRGLALSEQFF. This chain links TRBV7-9 with TRBJ2-1, with 9 bases aligning to TRBD2. The CDR3 spans 17 residues. With 5 bases clipped from V and 9 bases from J, the junction kept 17 bases outside the gene matches. Germline V gene sequence: CDR1 SEHNR, CDR2 FQNEAQ (reference sequence).

With regard to this clonotype: Compared with germline, one end of the junction differs, possibly owing to a read error. The chain has TRBV9 and TRBJ2-1; tentatively, D is TRBD2 (5 bases). CDR3 size: 13 residues. Germline values: CDR1 SGDLS, CDR2 YYNGEE. This CDR3 is CASSVEVSNEQFF. DNA for the CDR3: TGTGCCAGTAGCGTAGAGGTGTCAAATGAGCAGTTCTTC.

This clonotype was seen only a few times. V gene TRBV24-1 combines with J gene TRBJ2-1; 8 bases are a match to TRBD2. Trimming removed 4 bases from V and 4 bases from J; junction bases left unmatched: 8. There are 16 residues in the CDR3. Germline loops: CDR1 KGHDR, CDR2 SFDVKD. The CDR3 region is CATSDPSSGSYNEQFF. The CDR3 DNA sequence: TGTGCCACCAGTGACCCTTCTAGCGGGTCTTACAATGAGCAGTTCTTC.

This clonotype came up once. The chain joins TRBV20-1 to TRBJ2-5, with TRBD1 as a possible D gene (5 bases). V was pared by 3 bases and J by 0 bases, with 11 bases between. Germline-derived CDR1 and CDR2 are DFQATT and SNEGSKA (reference sequence). The CDR3 extends over 14 amino acids. This CDR3 reads CSARGSDNQETQYF. DNA for the CDR3: TGCAGTGCTAGGGGATCGGACAACCAAGAGACCCAGTACTTC.